This T cell receptor (beta chain) originates from a study of naive and memory T cell subsets. Both TRBC1 and TRBC2 were covered by a beta constant-region primer of two equimolar oligonucleotides. Four rounds of PCR amplified the ligated cDNA using nested alpha and beta constant-region primers plus SP2. Each CDR3 protein gets one entry after TCRdb re-called the UMI-ligation and nested PCR reads with MiXCR. The profile shows around 110,000 distinct CDR3 sequences, approximately 37% of them singletons. On this clonotype: The antigen is not known.

In germline, CDR1 is SQVTM, CDR2 ANQGSEA. Trimming took 7 bases from V and 3 from J, leaving 12 bases between them. The CDR3 is 12 residues long. Broader study findings: A clonotype means one alpha or beta sequence, not an alpha/beta pair.

The receptor was derived from a human donor in good health. V and J are TRBV29-1 and TRBJ2-5; possible D gene TRBD2, 7 bases. The sequencing sample was made of central memory CD4+ T cells from blood. This chain's CDR3 is CSGGGAKETQYF. The CDR3 coding sequence is TGCAGCGGAGGGGGGGCGAAAGAGACCCAGTACTTC.